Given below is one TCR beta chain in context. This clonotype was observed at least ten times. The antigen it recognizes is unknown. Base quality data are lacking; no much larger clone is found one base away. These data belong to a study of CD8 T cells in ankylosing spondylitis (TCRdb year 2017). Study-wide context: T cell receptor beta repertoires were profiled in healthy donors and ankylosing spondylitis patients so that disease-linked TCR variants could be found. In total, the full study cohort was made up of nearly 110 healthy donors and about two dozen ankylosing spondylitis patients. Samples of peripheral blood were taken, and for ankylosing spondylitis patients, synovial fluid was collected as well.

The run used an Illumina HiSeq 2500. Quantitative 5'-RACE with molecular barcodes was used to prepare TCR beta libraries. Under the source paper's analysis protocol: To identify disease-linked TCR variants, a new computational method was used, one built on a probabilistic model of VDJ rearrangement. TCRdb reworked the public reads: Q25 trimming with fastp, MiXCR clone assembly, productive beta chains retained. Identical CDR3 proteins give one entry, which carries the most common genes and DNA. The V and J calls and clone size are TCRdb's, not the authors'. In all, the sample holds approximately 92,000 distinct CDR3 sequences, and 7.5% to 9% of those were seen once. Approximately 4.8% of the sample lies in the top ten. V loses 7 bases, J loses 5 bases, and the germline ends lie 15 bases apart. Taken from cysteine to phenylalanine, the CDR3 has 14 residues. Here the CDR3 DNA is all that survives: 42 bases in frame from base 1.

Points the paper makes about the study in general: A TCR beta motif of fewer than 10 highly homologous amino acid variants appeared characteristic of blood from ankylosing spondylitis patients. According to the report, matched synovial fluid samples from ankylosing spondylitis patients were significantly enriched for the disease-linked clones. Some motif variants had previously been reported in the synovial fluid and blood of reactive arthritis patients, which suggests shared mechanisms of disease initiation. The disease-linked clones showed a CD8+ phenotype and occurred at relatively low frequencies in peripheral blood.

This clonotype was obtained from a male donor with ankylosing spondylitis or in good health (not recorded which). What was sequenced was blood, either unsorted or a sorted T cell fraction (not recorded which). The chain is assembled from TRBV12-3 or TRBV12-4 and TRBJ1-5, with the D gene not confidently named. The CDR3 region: CASNTGGIHQPQHF. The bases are TGTGCCAGCAATACGGGAGGGATCCATCAGCCCCAGCATTTT.